Shown below are 19 T cell receptor beta chains from a single sample sequenced in a study of blood T cell repertoires in COVID-19. Assay used: immunoSEQ multiplex PCR; TCRdb lists only in-frame clones, some missing. The sample includes under 200,000 clones, around 83% seen only once; the top ten take less than 2%. The specimen sequenced was peripheral blood. The receptors stem from a human donor in a cohort sampled during active COVID-19.

The V gene is TRBV5-6, the J gene TRBJ1-1; D not resolved. CDR3 length equals 15 residues. Trimming removed 3 bases from V and 6 bases from J, with 18 bases in between. Germline V CDR1 and CDR2: SGHDT, YYEEEE. This chain's CDR3 is CASSSPGILVAEAFF. DNA of the CDR3: TGTGCCAGCAGCTCCCCCGGTATATTGGTCGCTGAAGCTTTCTTT.

The chain recombines TRBV6-5 with TRBJ2-1; D might be TRBD2 (5 bases). Germline CDR1 and CDR2: MNHEY and SVGAGI. CDR3 size: 13 residues. V was cut by 7 bases and J by 4 bases, with 11 bases left in between. CDR3: CASNPGWYNEQFF. The CDR3 region has the DNA TGTGCCAGCAATCCGGGATGGTACAATGAGCAGTTCTTC.

The genes are TRBV29-1 and TRBJ2-7, with D possibly being TRBD2 (7 bases). The V and J ends lost 8 bases and 5 bases respectively, with 22 bases between them. Germline CDR1 reads SQVTM; CDR2 reads ANQGSEA. The CDR3 sequence is 14 residues long. The CDR3 sequence is CSSMDMGAGDEQYF. Here the CDR3 DNA reads TGCAGCTCCATGGACATGGGGGCGGGGGACGAGCAGTACTTC.

The V gene is TRBV12-5, the J gene TRBJ2-3, with 10 bases identical to TRBD2. This CDR3 has 16 residues. Germline assignment: CDR1 LGHNT and CDR2 FRNRAP. The trim removed 5 bases at V and 4 bases at J, leaving 9 bases unmatched. CDR3 DNA: TGTGCTAGTGGTGCCGGGACTAGCGAGTTCGCAGATACGCAGTATTTT. Amino acids: CASGAGTSEFADTQYF.

This rearrangement joins TRBV21-1 to TRBJ1-5; the table's D call of TRBD1 was not tested on the DNA. TRBV21-1 is noted as a pseudogene. This CDR3 is built from 16 residues. The CDR3 DNA sequence: TGTGCCAGCAGCGCGACGACAGGGATGGGCAATCAGCCCCAGCATTTT. Translating gives CASSATTGMGNQPQHF.

CDR3 DNA: TGTGCCAGCAGTGAGGCCTCCAGCGGGACGGGCAATGAGCAGTTCTTC. Protein: CASSEASSGTGNEQFF. The rearrangement links TRBV6-1 to TRBJ2-1, with 7 bases aligning to TRBD2. CDR1 and CDR2 (germline): MNHNS, SASEGT. J gave up 6 bases and V 3 bases, and 11 bases lay outside the gene matches. The length of the CDR3 is 16 residues.

This clone was detected once. V gene TRBV3-1 (or the pseudogene TRBV3-2) combines with J gene TRBJ1-3; a possible D gene is TRBD1 (6 bases). V lost 4 bases and J 0 bases, leaving 7 bases between the germline ends. The CDR3 has 14 residues. Germline CDR1 LGHDT, CDR2 YNNKEL (reference sequence). The CDR3 sequence: CASSLGHSGNTIYF. DNA for the CDR3: TGTGCCAGCAGCCTGGGACACTCTGGAAACACCATATATTTT.

The chain is built from TRBV4-1 and TRBJ1-5; 11 bases are a match to TRBD1. Germline V lookup: CDR1 MGHRA, CDR2 YSYEKL. This CDR3 region has 14 residues. V lost 3 bases, J lost 6 bases, and 1 base stayed unmatched. CDR3 amino acids: CASSQGTGGQPQHF. CDR3 nucleotide sequence: TGCGCCAGCAGCCAGGGGACAGGGGGTCAGCCCCAGCATTTT.

This clone appeared once. V gene TRBV7-2 combines with J gene TRBJ1-6; D gene ambiguous. V was pared by 4 bases and J by 13 bases, with 23 bases between. This CDR3 comprises 16 residues. Per the germline V gene, CDR1 is SGHTA and CDR2 is FQGNSA. For the CDR3, the DNA is TGTGCCAGCAGCTACTTCGGGATGACGGAGACTGGGCCCCTCCACTTT. It is translated as CASSYFGMTETGPLHF.

The J gene is TRBJ2-5, the V gene TRBV7-9; 7 bases match TRBD1. From germline, CDR1 is SEHNR and CDR2 FQNEAQ (reference sequence). J gave up 4 bases and V 5 bases, and 7 bases lay outside the gene matches. The CDR3 has 14 amino acids. The CDR3 protein is CASSPTDRAETQYF. CDR3 DNA: TGTGCCAGCAGCCCTACCGACAGGGCAGAGACCCAGTACTTC.

The rearrangement links TRBV24-1 to TRBJ2-3; 9 bases match TRBD1. The J segment lost 0 bases and the V segment lost 4 bases, leaving 4 bases of the junction unmatched. From germline, CDR1 is KGHDR and CDR2 SFDVKD. The CDR3 length is 16 residues. The CDR3 spells CATSEDRGPSTDTQYF. The CDR3 DNA reads TGTGCCACCAGTGAGGACAGGGGCCCTAGCACAGATACGCAGTATTTT.

The chain employs TRBV24-1 and TRBJ2-1; a weak D match, TRBD2 (5 bases). The CDR3 extends over 11 amino acids. Germline-derived CDR1 and CDR2 are KGHDR and SFDVKD. With 8 bases removed from V and 6 bases from J, the gap between germline ends came to 7 bases. CDR3 nucleotides: TGTGCCACCACCCGGGGCAATGAGCAGTTCTTC. Encoded protein: CATTRGNEQFF.

V and J are TRBV4-2 and TRBJ2-5, with 8 bases identical to TRBD2. CDR1 and CDR2 (germline): LGHNA, YNFKEQ. V dropped 4 bases and J dropped 5; count of bases not matched to a gene: 12. The CDR3 is 16 amino acids. The CDR3 reads CASSPIGGGHGETQYF. CDR3 nucleotide sequence: TGTGCCAGCAGCCCCATCGGGGGGGGGCACGGGGAGACCCAGTACTTC.

This sequence joins TRBV7-2 and TRBJ1-6; 7 nucleotides match TRBD1. Losses at the gene ends were 4 bases for V and 7 bases for J; bases not matched to a gene: 7. The CDR3 is 15 residues long. Per germline, CDR1 SGHTA and CDR2 FQGNSA. The CDR3 loop reads CASSSQGSGNSPLHF. The CDR3 DNA sequence: TGTGCCAGCAGCTCACAGGGGTCGGGAAATTCACCCCTCCACTTT.

The chain links TRBV28 to TRBJ2-2, with a possible D match to TRBD2 (5 bases). Germline loops: CDR1 MDHEN, CDR2 SYDVKM. The CDR3 length is 12 residues. V was clipped by 7 bases and J by 7 bases, with 10 bases between them. This chain's CDR3 is CASNRRGGELFF. For the CDR3, the DNA is TGTGCCAGCAATAGACGGGGCGGGGAGCTGTTTTTT.

The chain carries TRBV5-4 and TRBJ2-5; 12 nucleotides line up with TRBD1. With 4 bases clipped from V and 5 bases from J, the junction kept 6 bases outside the gene matches. CDR1 and CDR2 (germline): SGHNT, YYREEE (reference sequence). The CDR3 is made up of 15 amino acids. CDR3 sequence: CASSTRDRGRETQYF. In DNA form, the CDR3 reads TGTGCCAGCAGCACCCGGGACAGGGGGCGGGAGACCCAGTACTTC.

Concerning this clone: At the DNA level, this CDR3 is encoded by other sequences in the same sample as well. The chain employs TRBV7-2 and TRBJ1-2; 7 bases match TRBD1. Losses at the gene ends were 5 bases for V and 4 bases for J; bases not matched to a gene: 1. The CDR3 covers 12 residues. The germline V gene has CDR1 SGHTA and CDR2 FQGNSA. Written as DNA, the CDR3 is TGTGCCAGCAGCCCAGGGGGCTATGGCTACACCTTC. It is translated as CASSPGGYGYTF.

The rearrangement uses TRBV11-3 and TRBJ1-1; D possibly corresponds to TRBD1 (5 bases). The CDR3 has 14 residues. The V gene lost 1 base and the J gene lost 2 bases, with 8 bases spanning the gap. Looked up from germline, CDR1 is SGHNT and CDR2 is YENEEA. For the CDR3, the DNA is TGTGCCAGCAGCTTAGGGCAGGGTAACACTGAAGCTTTCTTT. Translated, it gives CASSLGQGNTEAFF.

The gene calls are TRBV5-6 and TRBJ2-1; 7 bases match TRBD2. This CDR3 is 14 amino acids long. Unmatched junction bases numbered 3, after V lost 3 bases and J lost 3 bases. The V gene's germline CDR1 is SGHDT and CDR2 YYEEEE. CDR3 nucleotide sequence: TGTGCCAGCAGCTGGGGACTAATCTACAATGAGCAGTTCTTC. This gives the protein CASSWGLIYNEQFF.